This passage covers 14 T cell receptor beta chains from one sample sequenced in a study of shared clonotypes between healthy human individuals. The assay was immunoSEQ multiplex PCR, and TCRdb's table has in-frame clones only and misses some. The sample comprises about 1,800,000 clones, approximately 94% of which are singletons, and 1.2% rests with the top ten. The naive CD8 population came from CD45RO-negative cells selected for CCR7, without terminally differentiated effector memory CD45RA+ cells. Sample: naive CD8+ T cells sorted from blood. The source of these receptors is a man younger than 35 in good health.

This chain uses TRBV7-8 with TRBJ2-2; TRBD2 agrees at 13 bases. After removal of 5 bases from V and 5 bases from J, the junction contained 5 bases not matched to a gene. The V gene's germline CDR1 is SGHVS and CDR2 FQNEAQ. CDR3 length: 16 residues. The CDR3, as DNA: TGTGCCAGCAGCCCCGCGGGACTAGCGGGGACCGGGGAGCTGTTTTTT. Translated, it gives CASSPAGLAGTGELFF.

This CDR3 is CATSRDRGLGETQYF. DNA for the CDR3: TGTGCCACCAGCAGAGATAGGGGACTAGGAGAGACCCAGTACTTC. The V gene is TRBV15, the J gene TRBJ2-5, with 8 bases matching TRBD2. Trimming at V came to 0 bases and at J to 4 bases, leaving 4 bases not matched to a gene. This CDR3 is 15 amino acids long. CDR1 and CDR2 from the germline V gene are LNHNV and YYDKDF (reference sequence).

Of note for this clone: Within the sample, other DNA sequences also encode this same CDR3. The chain combines TRBV9 with TRBJ2-2; D is undetermined. Germline V gene sequence: CDR1 SGDLS, CDR2 YYNGEE. V was shortened by 2 bases and J by 1 base, with 6 bases between the two germline ends. This CDR3 contains 14 residues. The CDR3 region is CASSVPENTGELFF. The DNA of the CDR3 is TGTGCCAGCAGCGTGCCGGAGAACACCGGGGAGCTGTTTTTT.

Written as DNA, the CDR3 is TGTGCCAGCAGTGAACCAGCGGGGGGAATAGATACGCAGTATTTT. It translates to CASSEPAGGIDTQYF. The rearrangement links TRBV6-1 to TRBJ2-3, with 9 bases identical to TRBD2. V was pared by 2 bases and J by 5 bases, with 5 bases of the junction left unmatched. In germline, CDR1 is MNHNS, CDR2 SASEGT. This CDR3 comprises 15 residues.

The chain links TRBV29-1 to TRBJ2-2, with 7 bases fitting TRBD1. J was trimmed by 1 base and V by 6 bases; bases with no gene match: 5. The CDR3 loop spans 14 amino acids. Per the germline V gene, CDR1 is SQVTM and CDR2 is ANQGSEA. The CDR3, as DNA: TGCAGCGTAGGGACAGAGCTGAACACCGGGGAGCTGTTTTTT. Encoded protein: CSVGTELNTGELFF.

The CDR3 nucleotides are TGTGCCAGCAGCTTTACGGTCTCCGGGGAGCTGTTTTTT. The encoded protein is CASSFTVSGELFF. The chain joins TRBV7-2 to TRBJ2-2; no firm D call. Germline assignment: CDR1 SGHTA and CDR2 FQGNSA. Trimming shortened V by 3 bases and J by 6 bases, and 8 bases separated the two germline ends. The CDR3 runs 13 residues.

This rearrangement joins TRBV4-2 to TRBJ1-4; no clear D gene. The germline CDR1 and CDR2 sequences are LGHNA and YNFKEQ. Trimming stripped 7 bases from V and 0 bases from J, with 15 bases between. CDR3 size: 16 residues. CDR3 region: CASTVEGAATNEKLFF. CDR3 nucleotides: TGTGCCAGCACCGTGGAAGGAGCTGCAACTAATGAAAAACTGTTTTTT.

This sequence joins TRBV19 and TRBJ2-2, with 8 bases identical to TRBD1. The CDR3 loop spans 15 amino acids. Germline V gives CDR1 LNHDA, CDR2 SQIVND (reference sequence). With 5 bases clipped from V and 3 bases from J, the junction kept 5 bases outside the gene matches. CDR3 in DNA: TGTGCCAGTAGTCCTTACAGGGGGGACACCGGGGAGCTGTTTTTT. Amino acids: CASSPYRGDTGELFF.

The J gene is TRBJ2-7, the V gene TRBV6-1; 9 bases are shared with TRBD1. Germline assignment: CDR1 MNHNS and CDR2 SASEGT. Trimming cost V 0 bases and J 12 bases; bases outside gene matches: 15. CDR3 length: 16 residues. CDR3 in DNA: TGTGCCAGCAGTGAAGCGCCCGGGACAGGGAGGGGAGGTCGGTACTTC. It encodes CASSEAPGTGRGGRYF.

This sequence joins TRBV7-9 and TRBJ2-3; maybe TRBD2 (5 bases). CDR1 and CDR2 (germline): SEHNR, FQNEAQ (reference sequence). The germline V and J ends were trimmed by 5 bases and 0 bases, with 12 bases remaining between them. This CDR3 comprises 15 residues. The CDR3 nucleotides read TGTGCCAGCAGCCCCGCCGGACTGAGCACAGATACGCAGTATTTT. Translated: CASSPAGLSTDTQYF.

The chain is built from TRBV11-2 and TRBJ2-5; 12 positions match TRBD2. The length of the CDR3 is 17 residues. V shed 3 bases and J 4 bases; nucleotides not matched to a gene: 9. The germline CDR1 and CDR2 sequences are SGHAT and FQNNGV. The CDR3 DNA sequence: TGTGCCAGCAGCTTCGAGACTAGCGGGAGATATGGAGAGACCCAGTACTTC. As protein: CASSFETSGRYGETQYF.

The V and J genes are TRBV27 and TRBJ1-5; 7 nucleotides line up with TRBD1. V was pared by 4 bases and J by 3 bases, with 15 bases of the junction left unmatched. This CDR3 spans 18 amino acids. Germline V CDR1 and CDR2: MNHEY, SMNVEV (reference sequence). CDR3 DNA: TGTGCCAGCAGTTCCCCGAGGGACAGCCTACTCCCCAATCAGCCCCAGCATTTT. This gives the protein CASSSPRDSLLPNQPQHF.

Here the CDR3 reads CSVVVQASYEQYF. DNA of the CDR3: TGCAGCGTTGTGGTGCAGGCGAGCTACGAGCAGTACTTC. The V call is TRBV29-1, the J call TRBJ2-7; D ambiguous. From germline, CDR1 is SQVTM and CDR2 ANQGSEA. This CDR3 contains 13 residues. The V end lost 4 bases, the J end lost 3 bases, and 13 bases lay between the germline ends.

This chain uses TRBV27 with TRBJ1-6; TRBD1 is a possible D gene (5 bases). The germline CDR1 and CDR2 sequences are MNHEY and SMNVEV (reference sequence). The CDR3 contains 15 residues. V gave up 2 bases and J gave up 9 bases, with 14 bases separating them. The CDR3 DNA reads as TGTGCCAGCAGTTTAGAGGGGACGGGTGGTTCACCCCTCCACTTT. Translating gives CASSLEGTGGSPLHF.